This entry lists 5 T cell receptor beta chains sequenced from one sample in a study of blood T cell repertoires in COVID-19. Repertoires were generated with immunoSEQ multiplex PCR, while TCRdb's copy carries only in-frame clones and drops some. The sample contains a few hundred thousand clones, 75% to 90% of which appear only once. Sequenced input: PBMCs or T cells enriched from blood (not recorded which). Receptors originate from a man in his thirties or forties who had recovered from COVID-19.

The rearrangement uses TRBV20-1 and TRBJ1-1; D possibly corresponds to TRBD1 (5 bases). The CDR3 has 14 amino acids. Germline loops: CDR1 DFQATT, CDR2 SNEGSKA (reference sequence). The V gene lost 5 bases and the J gene lost 4 bases, with 17 bases spanning the gap. The CDR3 here is CSAGGTLGSTEAFF. The CDR3 coding sequence is TGCAGTGCTGGTGGGACTTTGGGGAGCACTGAAGCTTTCTTT.

This CDR3 is CASSVTSGGAGDTQYF. In DNA form, the CDR3 reads TGTGCCAGCAGCGTAACTAGCGGGGGGGCAGGAGATACGCAGTATTTT. The chain combines TRBV7-9 with TRBJ2-3, with 13 bases that match TRBD2. With V trimmed by 5 bases and J by 5 bases, 7 bases remained unmatched. The germline V gene has CDR1 SEHNR and CDR2 FQNEAQ (reference sequence). The CDR3 is made up of 16 amino acids.

The genes are TRBV5-4 and TRBJ2-7, with 7 positions matching TRBD1. The CDR3 has 15 amino acids. Trimming took 0 bases from V and 4 from J; bases not matched to a gene: 7. CDR1 is SGHNT, CDR2 YYREEE, per germline (reference sequence). The CDR3 DNA sequence: TGTGCCAGCAGCTTGGAGACCGGGACAGCGTACGAGCAGTACTTC. Translation: CASSLETGTAYEQYF. The variable domain in full, with the rest retrieved from reference TRBV5-4 and TRBJ2-7, is ETGVTQSPTHLIKTRGQQVTLRCSSQSGHNTVSWYQQALGQGPQFIFQYYREEENGRGNFPPRFSGLQFPNYSSELNVNALELDDSALYLCASSLETGTAYEQYFGPGTRLTVT.

The chain links TRBV29-1 to TRBJ2-2; TRBD1 might be the D (6 bases). This CDR3 has 12 residues. The V end was cut by 5 bases, the J end by 6 bases, with 10 bases between. Germline-derived CDR1 and CDR2 are SQVTM and ANQGSEA. This CDR3 is CSVSGASGELFF. The CDR3 DNA follows: TGCAGCGTTTCAGGGGCGTCCGGGGAGCTGTTTTTT.

This clone was seen a single time. The chain joins TRBV4-2 to TRBJ1-1, with a tentative D call TRBD1 (5 bases). The V and J ends lost 0 bases and 1 base respectively, with 9 bases between them. There are 15 residues in the CDR3. Looked up from germline, CDR1 is LGHNA and CDR2 is YNFKEQ. CDR3 residues: CASSQEGRGNTEAFF. The CDR3 bases are TGTGCCAGCAGCCAAGAAGGTAGGGGGAACACTGAAGCTTTCTTT.